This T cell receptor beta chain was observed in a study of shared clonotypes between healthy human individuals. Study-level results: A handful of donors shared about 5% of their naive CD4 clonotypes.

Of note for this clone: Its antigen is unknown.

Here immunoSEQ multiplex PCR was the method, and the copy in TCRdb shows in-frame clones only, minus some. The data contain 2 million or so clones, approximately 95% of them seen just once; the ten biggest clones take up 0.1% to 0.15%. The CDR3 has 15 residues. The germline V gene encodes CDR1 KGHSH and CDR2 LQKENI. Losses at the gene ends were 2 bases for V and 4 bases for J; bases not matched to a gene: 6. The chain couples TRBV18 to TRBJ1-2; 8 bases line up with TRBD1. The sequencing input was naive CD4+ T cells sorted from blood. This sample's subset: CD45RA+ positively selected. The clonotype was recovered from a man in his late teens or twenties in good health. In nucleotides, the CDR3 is TGTGCCAGCTCACCAGGACAGGGTTGGACCTATGGCTACACCTTC. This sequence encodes CASSPGQGWTYGYTF.